This T cell receptor (beta chain) is from a study of OX40 agonist ivuxolimab in advanced cancers. Background on the study: The patients received agonistic anti-OX40 (CD134) antibody ivuxolimab.

This CDR3 region has 15 residues. V was clipped by 1 base and J by 2 bases, with 11 bases between them. CDR1 is MDHEN and CDR2 is SYDVKM in the germline V gene. Repertoires were generated with immunoSEQ multiplex PCR, while TCRdb's copy carries only in-frame clones and drops some. The table shows tens of thousands of clones, with around 84% occurring only once. V is TRBV28 and J is TRBJ1-2, with D hard to call. The material sequenced was CD4+ or CD8+ T cells sorted from blood, taken in a trial of the OX40 agonist ivuxolimab. This sequence originates from an adult with an advanced solid tumor such as melanoma, head and neck, liver or kidney cancer. The CDR3 DNA sequence: TGTGCCAGCAGTTTATCGACGGGAGCCAACTATGGCTACACCTTC. It encodes CASSLSTGANYGYTF.